These 16 T cell receptor beta chains came from one sample sequenced in a study of response to subunit inactivated influenza vaccine. MiXCR, run by TCRdb on the RT-PCR reads, gives a single entry per CDR3 protein. The table has more than 700,000 distinct CDR3 sequences, 21% seen once. This material consisted of PBMCs from blood, taken about 5 days after vaccination. The receptors come from a man in his forties or fifties who received an inactivated influenza vaccine.

This clonotype turned up a few times. The chain couples TRBV5-1 to TRBJ2-1; TRBD2 agrees at 14 bases. Germline CDR1 and CDR2: SGHRS and YFSETQ. CDR3 size: 17 residues. V gave up 3 bases and J gave up 5 bases; unmatched junction bases: 7. The CDR3 loop reads CASSSMGLAGDNNEQFF. The CDR3 coding sequence is TGCGCCAGCAGCTCAATGGGACTAGCGGGAGATAACAATGAGCAGTTCTTC.

The chain recombines TRBV11-2 with TRBJ2-3; no definite D call. The CDR3 runs 14 residues. Trimming shortened V by 4 bases and J by 7 bases, and 15 bases separated the two germline ends. CDR1 and CDR2 (germline): SGHAT, FQNNGV. DNA for the CDR3: TGTGCCAGCAGCTCCTCCCGCAGTGGTTATACGCAGTATTTT. The encoded protein is CASSSSRSGYTQYF.

The genes are TRBV10-2 and TRBJ1-5; TRBD1 agrees at 9 bases. The trim removed 3 bases at V and 6 bases at J, leaving 6 bases unmatched. Germline CDR1 WSHSY, CDR2 SAAADI. The CDR3 has 15 residues. CDR3 protein: CASSDTGGYGQPQHF. CDR3 sequence (DNA): TGCGCCAGCAGTGACACAGGGGGCTACGGTCAGCCCCAGCATTTT.

This clonotype has ten or more counts. The rearrangement uses TRBV12-3 or TRBV12-4 and TRBJ2-3, with D possibly called TRBD1 or TRBD2 (6 bases each). V was pared by 4 bases and J by 1 base, with 12 bases between. This CDR3 is 15 amino acids long. Written as DNA, the CDR3 is TGTGCCAGCAGTTCCGGAGGGGGACGCACAGATACGCAGTATTTT. This codes for CASSSGGGRTDTQYF.

The chain joins TRBV7-9 to TRBJ2-2, with 10 bases that match TRBD1. J was trimmed by 6 bases and V by 4 bases; bases with no gene match: 8. Per the germline V gene, CDR1 is SEHNR and CDR2 is FQNEAQ (reference sequence). This CDR3 is 16 amino acids long. The CDR3 region is CASSSNRDRGPGELFF. CDR3 sequence (DNA): TGTGCCAGCAGCTCGAACCGGGACAGGGGCCCCGGGGAGCTGTTTTTT.

The rearrangement joins TRBV7-2 to TRBJ2-7; no clear D. Germline V CDR1 and CDR2: SGHTA, FQGNSA. This CDR3 is 12 amino acids long. The ends were cut back, 2 bases at V and 6 bases at J, with 8 bases in the middle. CDR3 sequence (DNA): TGTGCCAGCAGCTTAATAGGGCGCGAGCAGTACTTC. It codes for CASSLIGREQYF.

This clonotype occurred a few times. This sequence joins TRBV7-9 and TRBJ1-3; the match to TRBD1 covers 7 bases. Germline CDR1 SEHNR, CDR2 FQNEAQ (reference sequence). This CDR3 has 15 amino acids. V dropped 5 bases and J dropped 4; count of bases not matched to a gene: 8. CDR3 nucleotide sequence: TGTGCCAGCAGCCGCGAGGGGGCCGTGGGAAACACCATATATTTT. Protein: CASSREGAVGNTIYF.

This chain links TRBV7-2 with TRBJ2-3; 10 nucleotides match TRBD2. The junction had 10 bases not matched to a gene; V was cut back by 5 bases and J by 2 bases. This CDR3 comprises 17 residues. Germline values: CDR1 SGHTA, CDR2 FQGNSA. CDR3 DNA: TGTGCCAGCAGCCTTAGCGGGAGGAGGAGTGTCACAGATACGCAGTATTTT. The encoded protein is CASSLSGRRSVTDTQYF.

This clonotype turned up a few times. V usage is TRBV6-4 and J usage is TRBJ1-2; D remains ambiguous. Trimming left V 2 bases short and J 3 bases short, with 4 bases between. The CDR3 totals 12 residues. Germline lookup yields CDR1 MRHNA and CDR2 SNTAGT. This chain's CDR3 is CASSDGHYGYTF. The CDR3 DNA follows: TGTGCCAGCAGTGACGGGCACTATGGCTACACCTTC.

The V and J genes are TRBV20-1 and TRBJ1-1, with a possible D match to TRBD1 (5 bases). The germline CDR1 and CDR2 sequences are DFQATT and SNEGSKA (reference sequence). The CDR3 sequence is 12 residues long. The ends were cut back, 0 bases at V and 8 bases at J, with 10 bases in the middle. CDR3 DNA: TGCAGTGCTAGAGATAGGGGACTCGAAGCTTTCTTT. Encoded protein: CSARDRGLEAFF.

The chain has TRBV5-1 and TRBJ1-1; 7 bases align to TRBD1. The CDR3 has 16 amino acids. Germline trimming cut 4 bases from V and 0 bases from J; bases unmatched to any gene: 9. The germline V gene has CDR1 SGHRS and CDR2 YFSETQ. DNA for the CDR3: TGCGCCAGCAGCCAGGGGGACGCCCGAATGAACACTGAAGCTTTCTTT. As protein: CASSQGDARMNTEAFF.

This sequence joins TRBV30 and TRBJ2-2, with D unclear. The V gene lost 1 base and the J gene lost 5 bases, with 8 bases spanning the gap. The V gene's germline CDR1 is GTSNPN and CDR2 SVGIG (reference sequence). This CDR3 spans 13 amino acids. As DNA, the CDR3 is TGTGCCTGGAGTGCGGCGTTTACCGGGGAGCTGTTTTTT. It codes for CAWSAAFTGELFF.

This clonotype was seen a handful of times. This chain connects TRBV4-1 to TRBJ2-2; D is ambiguous. The germline gives CDR1 MGHRA, CDR2 YSYEKL. Trimming shortened V by 3 bases and J by 5 bases, and 4 bases separated the two germline ends. The CDR3 covers 12 residues. The CDR3 DNA reads as TGCGCCAGCAGCCATGAAACCGGGGAGCTGTTTTTT. Its protein product is CASSHETGELFF.

V gene TRBV7-8 combines with J gene TRBJ2-7; no reliable D call. V lost 1 base and J lost 1, with 8 bases in between. CDR3 length equals 14 residues. The V gene's germline CDR1 is SGHVS and CDR2 FQNEAQ. CDR3 residues: CASSLDSYSYEQYF. The CDR3 nucleotides read TGTGCCAGCAGCTTAGATAGCTATTCCTACGAGCAGTACTTC. The variable domain in full, completed from reference TRBV7-8 and TRBJ2-7, reads GAGVSQSPRYKVAKRGQDVALRCDPISGHVSLFWYQQALGQGPEFLTYFQNEAQLDKSGLPSDRFFAERPEGSVSTLKIQRTQQEDSAVYLCASSLDSYSYEQYFGPGTRLTVT.

The chain uses TRBV6-5 and TRBJ2-2; TRBD2 might be the D (5 bases). Germline V gene data show CDR1 as MNHEY and CDR2 as SVGAGI. V lost 0 bases to trimming and J lost 5 bases, with 7 bases between them. The CDR3 extends over 14 amino acids. The CDR3 protein is CASSYSRVTGELFF. DNA for the CDR3: TGTGCCAGCAGTTACTCGAGGGTTACCGGGGAGCTGTTTTTT.

V and J are TRBV10-3 and TRBJ2-6; D not resolved. V was shortened by 2 bases and J by 4 bases, with 9 bases between the two germline ends. The CDR3 sequence is 15 residues long. Germline V CDR1 and CDR2: ENHRY, SYGVKD. CDR3 bases: TGTGCCATCAGTGAGCGCAGCGCCGGGGCCAACGTCCTGACTTTC. Translating it yields CAISERSAGANVLTF.